This TCR beta chain was obtained from a study of T-cell reconstitution after alpha-beta-depleted transplantation in children. Study-level findings and limits: T-cell counts and diversity at one year following transplant were attributed mainly to newly produced T cells. Several patients had high TCRbeta diversity at day 60; it came from surviving recipient T cells and thymic progenitors. In patients about two months after transplant, alpha-beta T cells reportedly arose from several hundred expanded graft clones.

The library targeted TCRbeta and was prepared with unique molecular identifiers. TCRdb itself ran the PCR reads through MiXCR, one entry per CDR3 protein. The sample contains about 980,000 distinct CDR3 sequences, roughly 31% of which appear only once. In regard to this clonotype: Its antigen is currently unknown.

Trimming cost V 4 bases and J 4 bases; bases outside gene matches: 5. The CDR3 consists of 14 residues. Germline V CDR1 and CDR2: SGHRS, YFSETQ. This chain connects TRBV5-1 to TRBJ1-1, with 9 nucleotides matching TRBD1. The source was PBMCs, mostly from graft donor cells, collected 360 days after TCRalphabeta/CD19-depleted stem cell transplant. This TCR was sampled from a boy under two years old who had a stem cell transplant for SCID, so the T cells may come from the graft donor. Written as DNA, the CDR3 is TGCGCCAGCAGCACAGGGGGCGTTAGCACTGAAGCTTTCTTT. Translated, it gives CASSTGGVSTEAFF.